This T cell receptor (beta chain) was obtained from a study of technical replicates of blood from several donors. Produced via immunoSEQ multiplex PCR; TCRdb's table is partial and in-frame only. The sample shows approximately 81,000 clones, around four fifths of them seen only once. Germline V gene sequence: CDR1 MNHEY, CDR2 SVGAGI. With 5 bases clipped from V and 4 bases from J, the junction kept 6 bases outside the gene matches. The length of the CDR3 is 14 residues. The material sequenced was PBMCs. The source is a human donor in good health. Some clones in this sample may be carry-over from other donors' samples. The rearrangement joins TRBV6-5 to TRBJ2-7, with TRBD2 matching over 9 bases. CDR3 amino acids: CASSPLAGPYEQYF. In nucleotides, the CDR3 is TGTGCCAGCAGTCCTCTAGCGGGACCTTACGAGCAGTACTTC.